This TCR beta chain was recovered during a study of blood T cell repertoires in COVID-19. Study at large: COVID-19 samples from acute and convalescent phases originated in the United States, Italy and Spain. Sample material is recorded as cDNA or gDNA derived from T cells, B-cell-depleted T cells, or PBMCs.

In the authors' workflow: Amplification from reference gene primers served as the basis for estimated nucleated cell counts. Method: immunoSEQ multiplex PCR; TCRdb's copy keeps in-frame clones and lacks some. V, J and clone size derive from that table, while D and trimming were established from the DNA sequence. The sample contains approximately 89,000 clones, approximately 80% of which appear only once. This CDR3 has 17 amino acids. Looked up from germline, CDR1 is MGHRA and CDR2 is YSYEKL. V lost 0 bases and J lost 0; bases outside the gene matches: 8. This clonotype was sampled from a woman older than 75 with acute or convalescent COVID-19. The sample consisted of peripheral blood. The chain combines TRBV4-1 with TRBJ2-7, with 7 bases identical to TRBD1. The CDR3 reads CASSQDATPGGSYEQYF. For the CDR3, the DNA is TGCGCCAGCAGCCAAGATGCCACCCCAGGGGGCTCCTACGAGCAGTACTTC.